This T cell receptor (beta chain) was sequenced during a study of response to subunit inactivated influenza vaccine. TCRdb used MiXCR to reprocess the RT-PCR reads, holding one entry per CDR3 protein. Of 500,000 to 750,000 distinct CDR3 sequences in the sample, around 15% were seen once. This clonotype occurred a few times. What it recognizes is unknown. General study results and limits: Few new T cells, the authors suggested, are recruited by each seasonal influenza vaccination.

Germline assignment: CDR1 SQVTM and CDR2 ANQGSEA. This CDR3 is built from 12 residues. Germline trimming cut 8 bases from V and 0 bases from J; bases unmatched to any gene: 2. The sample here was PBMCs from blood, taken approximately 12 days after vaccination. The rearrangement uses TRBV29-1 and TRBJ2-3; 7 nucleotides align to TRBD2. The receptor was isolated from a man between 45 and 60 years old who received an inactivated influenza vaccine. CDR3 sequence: CSTSASTDTQYF. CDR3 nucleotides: TGCAGCACTAGCGCCAGCACAGATACGCAGTATTTT.